These 27 T cell receptor beta chains were all obtained from the same sample, sequenced in a study of T cell responses to AZD1222 COVID-19 vaccine (dated by TCRdb to the early 2020s). Receptor amplification or capture employed the immunoSEQ multiplex PCR assay. TCRdb mirrors the immuneACCESS table, restricted to in-frame sequences. Some clones are absent from its copies; in checked studies, under half trace to an unresolved V gene, and the reason for the others is unknown. This sample holds approximately 150,000 clones; around 90% were observed only once. The ten largest clonotypes hold about 4.2% of the sample. In the paper's terms, the time point label means: baseline before first vaccination. Here the sequenced sample was peripheral blood, taken on day 0 of AZD1222 vaccination. Receptors originate from an adult in good health.

In DNA form, the CDR3 reads TGTGCCAGCAGTGAAATCAGGGGTCCTGAAGCTTTCTTT. Its protein is CASSEIRGPEAFF. V and J are TRBV2 and TRBJ1-1, with TRBD1 as a possible D gene (6 bases). CDR1 SNHLY and CDR2 FYNNEI come from the germline V gene. The CDR3 runs 13 residues. The V gene lost 2 bases and the J gene lost 6 bases, with 10 bases spanning the gap. Full variable domain (missing parts from reference TRBV2 and TRBJ1-1): EPEVTQTPSHQVTQMGQEVILRCVPISNHLYFYWYRQILGQKVEFLVSFYNNEISEKSEIFDDQFSVERPDGSNFTLKIRSTKLEDSAMYFCASSEIRGPEAFFGQGTRLTVV.

The chain uses TRBV20-1 and TRBJ1-2; TRBD1 might be the D (5 bases). V was cut by 4 bases and J by 4 bases, with 7 bases left in between. In germline, CDR1 is DFQATT, CDR2 SNEGSKA (reference sequence). This CDR3 is 11 amino acids long. The CDR3 spells CSANTGYGYTF. CDR3 DNA: TGCAGTGCTAATACAGGCTATGGCTACACCTTC.

This clone occurred once. This chain links TRBV10-3 with TRBJ1-4; D possibly corresponds to TRBD1 (5 bases). This CDR3 has 13 amino acids. CDR1 is ENHRY, CDR2 SYGVKD, per germline. V was trimmed by 11 bases and J by 5 bases, leaving 15 bases between them. As DNA, the CDR3 is TGTGCCCCCAGGGACGGAAGGAATGAAAAACTGTTTTTT. Translation gives CAPRDGRNEKLFF.

The rearrangement links TRBV13 to TRBJ2-7, with 7 bases aligning to TRBD2. CDR1 is PRHDT and CDR2 is FYEKMQ in the germline V gene (reference sequence). V dropped 8 bases and J dropped 6; count of bases not matched to a gene: 7. The CDR3 runs to 12 residues. The CDR3 DNA reads as TGTGCCAGCCAGCGGGGAAAAGGCGAGCAGTACTTC. It encodes CASQRGKGEQYF.

The V gene is TRBV9, the J gene TRBJ2-3, with TRBD2 as a possible D gene (5 bases). CDR3 length: 15 residues. The V gene's germline CDR1 is SGDLS and CDR2 YYNGEE. Trimming pared 0 bases from V and 3 bases from J, leaving 11 bases between. The CDR3 sequence: CASSVGRRATDTQYF. The CDR3 coding sequence is TGTGCCAGCAGCGTAGGGAGGAGAGCGACAGATACGCAGTATTTT.

This chain uses TRBV28 with TRBJ1-1, with 8 nucleotides matching TRBD1. Germline CDR1 and CDR2: MDHEN and SYDVKM. The CDR3 runs 13 residues. V gave up 6 bases and J gave up 11 bases; unmatched junction bases: 11. The CDR3 here is CASRATGAAFAFF. The CDR3, as DNA: TGTGCCAGCAGAGCGACAGGGGCCGCCTTTGCTTTCTTT. The whole variable domain, filled in from reference TRBV28 and TRBJ1-1, reads DVKVTQSSRYLVKRTGEKVFLECVQDMDHENMFWYRQDPGLGLRLIYFSYDVKMKEKGDIPEGYSVSREKKERFSLILESASTNQTSMYLCASRATGAAFAFFGQGTRLTVV.

V is TRBV5-5 and J is TRBJ2-3; possibly TRBD1 for D (5 bases). This CDR3 contains 17 residues. The V gene's germline CDR1 is SGHKS and CDR2 YYEKEE (reference sequence). V was pared by 4 bases and J by 0 bases, with 18 bases between. CDR3 in DNA: TGTGCCAGCAGCCGAGTAGGGGCCTTAACTAGCACAGATACGCAGTATTTT. Translation: CASSRVGALTSTDTQYF. The full variable domain, in which reference TRBV5-5 and TRBJ2-3 provide the parts outside the CDR3, is DAGVTQSPTHLIKTRGQQVTLRCSPISGHKSVSWYQQVLGQGPQFIFQYYEKEERGRGNFPDRFSARQFPNYSSELNVNALLLGDSALYLCASSRVGALTSTDTQYFGPGTRLTVL.

This clone has just a few counts. The chain has TRBV12-5 and TRBJ1-2; no clear D gene. V lost 0 bases, J lost 4 bases, and 6 bases lay in between. The CDR3 runs 13 residues. The germline CDR1 and CDR2 sequences are LGHNT and FRNRAP. In nucleotides, the CDR3 is TGTGCTAGTGGTTTGGTAGAAGCCTATGGCTACACCTTC. This sequence encodes CASGLVEAYGYTF.

This chain uses TRBV6-5 with TRBJ1-2, with D tentatively TRBD1 (5 bases). V was shortened by 0 bases and J by 8 bases, with 10 bases between the two germline ends. This CDR3 is 13 amino acids long. Germline CDR1 MNHEY, CDR2 SVGAGI. The CDR3 DNA reads as TGTGCCAGCAGTTACTCCCCTGGGGGAGGCTACACCTTC. This encodes CASSYSPGGGYTF.

This clone has just one count. The chain carries TRBV18 and TRBJ1-1, with a possible D match to TRBD1 (5 bases). The CDR3 is 15 amino acids. Germline-derived CDR1 and CDR2 are KGHSH and LQKENI. Trimming pared 3 bases from V and 3 bases from J, leaving 14 bases between. The CDR3 nucleotides are TGTGCCAGCTCACCCCCCGACAGAGGATACACTGAAGCTTTCTTT. Encoded protein: CASSPPDRGYTEAFF.

This chain uses TRBV28 with TRBJ2-7; D might be TRBD2 (12 bases). This CDR3 region has 20 residues. V was cut by 9 bases and J by 3 bases, with 36 bases left in between. Germline V lookup: CDR1 MDHEN, CDR2 SYDVKM. The CDR3 region is CASREGQGATTSGRIYEQYF. The DNA of the CDR3 is TGTGCCAGTAGGGAAGGACAGGGGGCTACGACTAGCGGGAGAATCTACGAGCAGTACTTC. Variable domain in full (rest from reference TRBV28 and TRBJ2-7): DVKVTQSSRYLVKRTGEKVFLECVQDMDHENMFWYRQDPGLGLRLIYFSYDVKMKEKGDIPEGYSVSREKKERFSLILESASTNQTSMYLCASREGQGATTSGRIYEQYFGPGTRLTVT.

The chain uses TRBV9 and TRBJ2-6; D gene uncertain. Trimming removed 1 base from V and 2 bases from J, with 7 bases in between. Germline V CDR1 and CDR2: SGDLS, YYNGEE. This CDR3 spans 15 amino acids. The CDR3 DNA sequence: TGTGCCAGCAGCGTAAGGACGGCTGGGGCCAACGTCCTGACTTTC. Its protein product is CASSVRTAGANVLTF.

The chain uses TRBV5-1 and TRBJ2-1, with unresolved D. V lost 4 bases, J lost 3 bases, and 20 bases lay in between. The CDR3 totals 17 residues. Germline-derived CDR1 and CDR2 are SGHRS and YFSETQ. The CDR3 loop reads CASSLFVGPPFYNEQFF. CDR3 sequence (DNA): TGCGCCAGCAGCCTTTTCGTGGGCCCCCCCTTCTACAATGAGCAGTTCTTC.

The chain joins TRBV5-1 to TRBJ2-2; 9 positions match TRBD2. Germline V CDR1 and CDR2: SGHRS, YFSETQ. V shed 1 base and J 1 base; nucleotides not matched to a gene: 2. The CDR3 spans 16 residues. The CDR3 is CASSLLAGVNTGELFF. The CDR3 DNA follows: TGCGCCAGCAGCTTGTTAGCGGGGGTGAACACCGGGGAGCTGTTTTTT.

CDR3 in DNA: TGCGCCAGCAGCCAAGATCTCGGGAGTTCCTACGAGCAGTACTTC. It specifies CASSQDLGSSYEQYF. The chain is built from TRBV4-1 and TRBJ2-7; TRBD2 is a possible D gene (6 bases). Germline CDR1 reads MGHRA; CDR2 reads YSYEKL. The CDR3 is 15 amino acids. Between the trimmed V and J ends, which lost 0 bases and 1 base, there was a span of 10 bases.

Here the CDR3 reads CAFITTGTNTEAFF. The CDR3 DNA is TGTGCCTTCATTACGACGGGAACTAACACTGAAGCTTTCTTT. The V call is TRBV30, the J call TRBJ1-1; D gene unclear. V lost 7 bases and J 2 bases, leaving 17 bases between the germline ends. Germline CDR1 and CDR2: GTSNPN and SVGIG (reference sequence). The CDR3 is made up of 14 amino acids. Filled out from reference TRBV30 and TRBJ1-1, the complete variable domain reads SQTIHQWPATLVQPVGSPLSLECTVEGTSNPNLYWYRQAAGRGLQLLFYSVGIGQISSEVPQNLSASRPQDRQFILSSKKLLLSDSGFYLCAFITTGTNTEAFFGQGTRLTVV.

The rearrangement links TRBV7-3 to TRBJ2-1; 16 nucleotides agree with TRBD2. The CDR3 contains 16 residues. Unmatched junction bases numbered 4, after V lost 2 bases and J lost 9 bases. Germline V gene lookup returns CDR1 SGHTA and CDR2 FQGTGA. The CDR3 reads CASSLGTSGRASEQFF. The DNA for the CDR3 is TGTGCCAGCAGCTTAGGGACTAGCGGGAGGGCCAGTGAGCAGTTCTTC.

The chain is built from TRBV9 and TRBJ2-7; tentatively, D is TRBD2 (6 bases). The V end was cut by 7 bases, the J end by 2 bases, with 19 bases between. The CDR3 covers 15 residues. Germline V lookup: CDR1 SGDLS, CDR2 YYNGEE. The CDR3 sequence is CASGPPSGFPYEQYF. The CDR3 DNA reads TGTGCCAGCGGCCCCCCCAGCGGGTTCCCCTACGAGCAGTACTTC.

This clone was detected once. CDR3 nucleotides: TGTGCCTGGAGTGTCCGGGGTCGATACACCGGGGAGCTGTTTTTT. Amino acid sequence: CAWSVRGRYTGELFF. V usage is TRBV30 and J usage is TRBJ2-2, with a possible D match to TRBD2 (5 bases). The CDR3 runs 15 residues. The V gene lost 0 bases and the J gene lost 3 bases, with 11 bases spanning the gap. CDR1 and CDR2 from the germline V gene are GTSNPN and SVGIG (reference sequence).

CDR3 amino acids: CASSQAGAAEKLFF. For the CDR3, the DNA is TGTGCCAGCAGCCAAGCAGGGGCGGCTGAAAAACTGTTTTTT. This chain uses TRBV3-1 (or the pseudogene TRBV3-2) with TRBJ1-4, with TRBD1 as a possible D gene (6 bases). In germline, CDR1 is LGHDT, CDR2 YNNKEL (reference sequence). CDR3 length: 14 amino acids. Trimming left V 1 base short and J 7 bases short, with 10 bases between.

This clone was recorded only once. This chain joins TRBV5-1 and TRBJ1-4; 7 positions agree with TRBD1. This CDR3 comprises 15 residues. CDR1 and CDR2 from the germline V gene are SGHRS and YFSETQ. V lost 2 bases and J lost 4; bases outside the gene matches: 5. The CDR3 is CASSLQGQFNEKLFF. As DNA, the CDR3 is TGCGCCAGCAGCTTACAGGGGCAGTTTAATGAAAAACTGTTTTTT.

This chain links TRBV5-5 with TRBJ1-2; D call uncertain. Germline V CDR1 and CDR2: SGHKS, YYEKEE (reference sequence). This CDR3 has 12 residues. The ends were cut back, 0 bases at V and 3 bases at J, with 3 bases in the middle. CDR3 nucleotides: TGTGCCAGCAGCTTGGCAGACTATGGCTACACCTTC. Amino acid sequence: CASSLADYGYTF. The entire variable domain, with the rest obtained from reference TRBV5-5 and TRBJ1-2, is as follows: DAGVTQSPTHLIKTRGQQVTLRCSPISGHKSVSWYQQVLGQGPQFIFQYYEKEERGRGNFPDRFSARQFPNYSSELNVNALLLGDSALYLCASSLADYGYTFGSGTRLTVV.

The V gene is TRBV18, the J gene TRBJ1-2; 7 bases agree with TRBD1. This CDR3 has 11 residues. CDR1 KGHSH and CDR2 LQKENI come from the germline V gene. V lost 5 bases to trimming and J lost 7 bases; unmatched junction nucleotides: 1. CDR3 in amino acids: CASSGTAGYTF. The DNA for the CDR3 is TGTGCCAGCTCAGGGACAGCTGGCTACACCTTC.

This chain links TRBV2 with TRBJ1-5, with D maybe TRBD1 (6 bases). The CDR3 runs 16 residues. Germline V gene lookup returns CDR1 SNHLY and CDR2 FYNNEI. Trimming removed 5 bases at V and 0 bases at J, with 14 bases between. The CDR3 loop reads CASSTDRPYSNQPQHF. For the CDR3, the DNA is TGTGCCAGCAGTACTGACAGGCCCTATAGCAATCAGCCCCAGCATTTT.

The chain couples TRBV3-1 (or the pseudogene TRBV3-2) to TRBJ2-5; weak D call: TRBD2 (6 bases). V was cut by 6 bases and J by 5 bases, with 16 bases left in between. The CDR3 has 14 amino acids. CDR1 and CDR2 (germline): LGHDT, YNNKEL (reference sequence). The CDR3 here is CASSPPGVGETQYF. The CDR3 region has the DNA TGTGCCAGCAGTCCCCCGGGGGTTGGGGAGACCCAGTACTTC.

This clone was picked up one time. The chain joins TRBV28 to TRBJ2-7, with D perhaps TRBD1 (7 bases). V was clipped by 3 bases and J by 5 bases, with 14 bases between them. CDR3 size: 14 residues. Germline V lookup: CDR1 MDHEN, CDR2 SYDVKM. The CDR3 DNA sequence: TGTGCCAGCAGTTTTAGGGGGCGGGACCACGAGCAGTACTTC. This encodes CASSFRGRDHEQYF.

The V and J genes are TRBV5-1 and TRBJ1-1, with D unclear. Germline CDR1 SGHRS, CDR2 YFSETQ. This CDR3 is 13 amino acids long. V was shortened by 3 bases and J by 10 bases, with 16 bases between the two germline ends. The CDR3 DNA sequence: TGCGCCAGCAGCTCCACATCTGCCCTGTCAGCTTTCTTT. It yields the protein CASSSTSALSAFF.